This TCR beta chain is from a study of regulatory T cells in long-lasting Graves disease. Time point of the sample: persistent/refractory GD, antithyroid drugs over 5 years with positive TRAb. From RNA extracted from PBMCs, the TCR library was made. The authors drew patients from an endocrinology department in Xi'an, China. The TCR beta library used iRepertoire HTBI primers with Arm-PCR amplification of CDR3. TCRdb called the multiplex PCR reads again in MiXCR, with one record for every CDR3 protein. Among a few hundred thousand distinct CDR3 sequences listed, 20% to 30% were seen once. About this clonotype itself: Its specificity is unknown.

Whole-study results and caveats: Possibly, accuracy suffered from the small sample size. The work looked only at peripheral blood and did not look at thyroid tissue.

This receptor was taken from a female donor with Graves disease. The sample here was peripheral blood mononuclear cells (PBMCs), taken when the disease was refractory, from a patient treated with antithyroid drugs.

DNA of the CDR3: TGTGCCAGCAGTCCCCACGAGTGGGGACCCAATCAGCCCCAGCATTTT. It is translated as CASSPHEWGPNQPQHF. This chain joins TRBV12-3 or TRBV12-4 and TRBJ1-5, with D perhaps TRBD1 (5 bases). This CDR3 has 16 amino acids. V gave up 5 bases and J gave up 3 bases, with 17 bases separating them.